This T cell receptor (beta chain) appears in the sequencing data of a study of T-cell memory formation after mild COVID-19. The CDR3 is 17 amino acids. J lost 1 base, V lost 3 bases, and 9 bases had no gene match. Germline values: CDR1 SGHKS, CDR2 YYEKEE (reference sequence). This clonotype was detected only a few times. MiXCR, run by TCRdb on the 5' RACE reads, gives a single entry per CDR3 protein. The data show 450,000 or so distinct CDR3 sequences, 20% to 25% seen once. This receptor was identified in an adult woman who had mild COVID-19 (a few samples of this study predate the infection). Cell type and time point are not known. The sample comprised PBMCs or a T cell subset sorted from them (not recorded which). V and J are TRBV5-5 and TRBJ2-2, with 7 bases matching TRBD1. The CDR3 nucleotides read TGTGCCAGCAGCTCGAGTCCCGGGACAGTGAACACCGGGGAGCTGTTTTTT. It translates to CASSSSPGTVNTGELFF.